These 11 T cell receptor beta chains came from one sample sequenced in a study of CD4 T cells in relation to SARS-CoV-2 and coronaviruses. CD4+ T cells from unexposed donors were obtained before the COVID-19 pandemic (2011-2018). The cells were cultured for about 10 days before CD4+ T cells were isolated. No antigens are known for them. The method was immunoSEQ multiplex PCR; TCRdb's version includes in-frame clones alone and lacks a portion of them. The sample contains about 17,000 clones, roughly 83% of which appear only once. Specimen: CD4+ T cells from PBMCs, cultured in vitro. The receptors originated from a human donor in good health.

This clone was observed a few times. The V and J genes are TRBV6-2 or TRBV6-3 and TRBJ2-1, with 12 bases that match TRBD2. The CDR3 is made up of 17 amino acids. Germline CDR1 reads MNHEY; CDR2 reads SVGEGT. The junction had 9 bases not matched to a gene; V was cut back by 5 bases and J by 4 bases. The CDR3 spells CASSLSLAGGSYNEQFF. As DNA, the CDR3 is TGTGCCAGCAGTCTCAGTCTAGCGGGAGGGTCGTACAATGAGCAGTTCTTC.

CDR3 nucleotides: TGTGCCAGCAGCTTGGGACAGCGGAGCACCGGGGAGCTGTTTTTT. Its translation is CASSLGQRSTGELFF. The chain joins TRBV5-4 to TRBJ2-2, with D perhaps being TRBD1 or TRBD2 (5 bases each). Germline V CDR1 and CDR2: SGHNT, YYREEE (reference sequence). Trimming cost V 0 bases and J 4 bases, with 10 bases left between them. The CDR3 contains 15 residues.

The chain couples TRBV2 to TRBJ2-1; 9 nucleotides match TRBD2. Trimming took 0 bases from V and 1 from J; bases not matched to a gene: 1. The CDR3 consists of 16 residues. Germline assignment: CDR1 SNHLY and CDR2 FYNNEI. The CDR3, as DNA: TGTGCCAGCAGTGAAGCTAGCGGGAGATCCTACAATGAGCAGTTCTTC. It encodes CASSEASGRSYNEQFF.

Concerning this clone: Since no conserved phenylalanine or tryptophan closes the CDR3, a read error is the likely cause. No DNA is shown, since the ends of the CDR3 on it are uncertain; the CDR3 is the one TCRdb lists. The chain employs TRBV3-1 (or the pseudogene TRBV3-2) and TRBJ2-7; the table's D call TRBD2 went unverified against the DNA. The CDR3 totals 15 residues, both ends included. From germline, CDR1 is LGHDT and CDR2 YNNKEL (reference sequence). CDR3 in amino acids: CASSQGPGLAGGRKI.

CDR3 region: CASSLWEGMSVETQYF. As DNA, the CDR3 is TGTGCCAGCAGCTTGTGGGAGGGAATGAGTGTAGAGACCCAGTACTTC. This chain links TRBV5-6 with TRBJ2-5, with 7 bases matching TRBD2. Germline V gene sequence: CDR1 SGHDT, CDR2 YYEEEE. The CDR3 spans 16 residues. The V gene end was trimmed by 1 base and the J gene end by 4 bases; junction bases not matched to a gene: 10.

In this sample, this clone is large. The chain uses TRBV2 and TRBJ2-7, with TRBD2 identical over 9 bases. Germline V lookup: CDR1 SNHLY, CDR2 FYNNEI. The CDR3 is 19 residues long. The junction had 17 bases not matched to a gene; V was cut back by 1 base and J by 4 bases. In DNA, the CDR3 is TGTGCCAGCAGTGAAGAAGGGGGGTTTGCGGGAGGGACCGATTACGAGCAGTACTTC. Amino acid sequence: CASSEEGGFAGGTDYEQYF. The entire variable domain, with the rest obtained from reference TRBV2 and TRBJ2-7, is as follows: EPEVTQTPSHQVTQMGQEVILRCVPISNHLYFYWYRQILGQKVEFLVSFYNNEISEKSEIFDDQFSVERPDGSNFTLKIRSTKLEDSAMYFCASSEEGGFAGGTDYEQYFGPGTRLTVT.

This clone was seen only once. The V call is TRBV6-5, the J call TRBJ1-4; D call uncertain. Germline V gives CDR1 MNHEY, CDR2 SVGAGI. Trimming stripped 0 bases from V and 7 bases from J, with 15 bases between. The CDR3 length is 16 residues. This chain's CDR3 is CASSYSSGRRGEKLFF. The CDR3, as DNA: TGTGCCAGCAGTTACTCGTCCGGCAGGCGTGGTGAAAAACTGTTTTTT.

The chain joins TRBV5-6 to TRBJ2-1, with D perhaps given as TRBD1 or TRBD2 (5 bases each). With 2 bases removed from V and 4 bases from J, the gap between germline ends came to 13 bases. CDR1 SGHDT and CDR2 YYEEEE come from the germline V gene. The CDR3 contains 15 residues. The CDR3 region is CASSLDGTGYNEQFF. CDR3 coding DNA: TGTGCCAGCAGCTTAGACGGGACCGGGTACAATGAGCAGTTCTTC.

J is TRBJ2-1 and V is TRBV12-5, with 11 bases identical to TRBD2. The J segment lost 4 bases and the V segment lost 1 base, leaving 6 bases of the junction unmatched. There are 17 residues in the CDR3. Germline V gives CDR1 LGHNT, CDR2 FRNRAP. The CDR3 sequence: CASGLGASGGSYNEQFF. CDR3 sequence (DNA): TGTGCTAGTGGTTTGGGGGCTAGCGGGGGGTCTTACAATGAGCAGTTCTTC.

The rearrangement links TRBV4-3 to TRBJ1-2; 8 bases map to TRBD1. Germline V gives CDR1 LGHNA, CDR2 YSLEER. The CDR3 runs to 17 residues. V shed 1 base, J shed 4 bases, and the junction held 11 bases outside the gene matches. The CDR3, as DNA: TGCGCCAGCAGCCAAGTTAGGGGGACAGGCCGCGGCTATGGCTACACCTTC. This translates into CASSQVRGTGRGYGYTF.

The rearrangement uses TRBV12-5 and TRBJ2-3, with 7 bases identical to TRBD2. CDR1 LGHNT and CDR2 FRNRAP come from the germline V gene. Unmatched junction bases numbered 10, after V lost 0 bases and J lost 4 bases. This CDR3 spans 17 amino acids. The CDR3 DNA reads TGTGCTAGTGGTTTGGTCTGGGGAGGGTTTGAAGCAGATACGCAGTATTTT. It yields the protein CASGLVWGGFEADTQYF.